This T cell receptor (beta chain) was obtained from a study of read filtering for tumor transcriptome and immune sequencing. About the research overall: Patients were about 17 male and approximately 14 female, mean age 65.9 years, range roughly 45 to 85. Study-wide points: Sorted CD138-negative bone marrow cells were not purified T cells. Approximately 80% of IR-seq clonotypes had one read, totaling about 3.5% of reads; RNA-seq: around 70% and 40%.

Germline trimming cut 4 bases from V and 1 base from J; bases unmatched to any gene: 4. Germline V gene data show CDR1 as SGHRS and CDR2 as YFSETQ. This CDR3 has 14 residues. This library used about 360 ng RNA and molecular barcoded adaptors spanning alpha/delta and beta/gamma chains. TCRdb re-called the reads through MiXCR, storing one row per CDR3 protein. The repertoire consists of approximately 90,000 distinct CDR3 sequences, with about 22% occurring once and the leading ten covering roughly an eighth. The sample holds many counts of this clonotype. What it binds is unknown. The source of this sequence is a donor aged 40 or older with multiple myeloma. The chain couples TRBV5-1 to TRBJ1-1; 7 bases match TRBD1. Sequenced sample: a population of CD138-negative cells sorted from bone marrow. Here the CDR3 reads CASSTGTANTEAFF. Here the CDR3 DNA reads TGCGCCAGCAGCACCGGGACAGCGAACACTGAAGCTTTCTTT.